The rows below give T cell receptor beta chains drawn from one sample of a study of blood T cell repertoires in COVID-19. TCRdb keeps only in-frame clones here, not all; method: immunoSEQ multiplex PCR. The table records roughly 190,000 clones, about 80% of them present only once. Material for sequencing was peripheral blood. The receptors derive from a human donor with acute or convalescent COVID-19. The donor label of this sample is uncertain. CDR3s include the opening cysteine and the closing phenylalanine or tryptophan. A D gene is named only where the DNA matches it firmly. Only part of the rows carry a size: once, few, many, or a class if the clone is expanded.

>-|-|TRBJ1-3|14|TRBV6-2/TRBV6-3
CASSSRDSGNTIYF
TGTGCCAGCAGTTCCCGGGATTCTGGAAACACCATATATTTT
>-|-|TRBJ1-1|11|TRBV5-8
CASSYASEAFF
TGTGCCAGCAGCTATGCCAGTGAAGCTTTCTTT
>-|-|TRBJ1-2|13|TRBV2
CASSELGDYGYTF
TGTGCCAGCAGTGAACTAGGAGACTATGGCTACACCTTC
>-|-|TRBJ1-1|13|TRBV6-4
CASSGGSGTEAFF
TGTGCCAGCAGTGGAGGGTCCGGCACTGAAGCTTTCTTT
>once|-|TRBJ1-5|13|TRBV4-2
CASSQELGQPQHF
TGTGCCAGCAGCCAAGAACTGGGCCAGCCCCAGCATTTT
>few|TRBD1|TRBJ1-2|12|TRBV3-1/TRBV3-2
CASSPTGGGYTF
TGTGCCAGCAGCCCGACAGGGGGAGGCTACACCTTC
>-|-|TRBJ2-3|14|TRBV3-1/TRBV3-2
CASAQSISTDTQYF
TGTGCCAGCGCACAGAGCATTAGCACAGATACGCAGTATTTT
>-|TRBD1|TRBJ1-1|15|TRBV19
CASSPRPGGYTEAFF
TGTGCCAGTAGTCCCCGGCCAGGGGGATACACTGAAGCTTTCTTT
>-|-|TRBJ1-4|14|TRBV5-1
CASSFDWGEEKLFF
TGCGCCAGCAGCTTCGACTGGGGGGAGGAAAAACTGTTTTTT
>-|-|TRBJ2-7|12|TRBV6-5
CASQGLFEGLYF
TGTGCCAGCCAGGGCCTGTTCGAAGGGTTGTACTTC
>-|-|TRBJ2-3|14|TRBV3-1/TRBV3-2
CASSQQVAGDTQYF
TGTGCCAGCAGCCAACAAGTGGCGGGAGATACGCAGTATTTT